This T cell receptor beta chain appears in the sequencing data of a study of shared clonotypes between healthy human individuals. Study observations and caveats: Sequencing of the sorted subsets was shown by rarefaction to be incomplete despite large depth.

Trimming left V 8 bases short and J 5 bases short, with 19 bases between. The CDR3 runs to 14 residues. Germline V gene lookup returns CDR1 SQVTM and CDR2 ANQGSEA. Turning to this clone: Its cognate antigen is unknown.

Measured with immunoSEQ multiplex PCR; TCRdb has only the in-frame clones, and not every one. This sample has around 200,000 clones, with 90% to 95% found just once. This TCR came from a woman aged 25 to 39 in good health. The specimen was naive CD4+ T cells sorted from blood. Subset of the sample: CD45RA+ positively selected. V usage is TRBV29-1 and J usage is TRBJ2-1, with D perhaps matching TRBD1 or TRBD2 (6 bases each). The CDR3 here is CSTRVGGGDNEQFF. CDR3 coding DNA: TGCAGCACCAGGGTAGGGGGAGGCGACAATGAGCAGTTCTTC.